These 22 T cell receptor beta chains were all obtained from the same sample, sequenced in a study of identical twins. TCRdb called the 5' RACE reads again in MiXCR, with one record for every CDR3 protein. Here the sample spans some 1,700,000 distinct CDR3 sequences, more than 30% being singletons. The sequenced material came from cord blood. These receptors all come from a newborn girl in good health.

The chain employs TRBV5-1 and TRBJ2-1, with 11 bases matching TRBD2. The V segment lost 2 bases and the J segment 9 bases; nucleotides outside the gene matches: 1. The CDR3 runs 13 residues. Germline values: CDR1 SGHRS, CDR2 YFSETQ. CDR3 region: CASSFTSGSEQFF. The CDR3 region has the DNA TGCGCCAGCAGCTTTACTAGCGGGAGTGAGCAGTTCTTC.

On this clonotype: A much larger clone is a single base away; this may be a read error. V is TRBV10-3 and J is TRBJ2-1, with D possibly matching TRBD1 (6 bases). From germline, CDR1 is ENHRY and CDR2 SYGVKD. CDR3 length: 11 amino acids. V was pared by 6 bases and J by 13 bases, with 13 bases between. CDR3 sequence reads: CAIRQGETQFF. The CDR3 DNA is TGTGCCATCAGACAGGGAGAGACCCAGTTCTTC.

This rearrangement joins TRBV7-2 to TRBJ1-1; 9 bases are shared with TRBD1. V shed 3 bases, J shed 1 base, and the junction held 3 bases outside the gene matches. This CDR3 comprises 15 residues. Germline CDR1 SGHTA, CDR2 FQGNSA. Written as DNA, the CDR3 is TGTGCCAGCAGCTTTACAGGGGGCCGGAACACTGAAGCTTTCTTT. Encoded protein: CASSFTGGRNTEAFF.

The rearrangement links TRBV12-3 or TRBV12-4 to TRBJ2-5; D remains ambiguous. Trimming pared 5 bases from V and 13 bases from J, leaving 17 bases between. CDR3 size: 12 residues. CDR3 DNA sequence: TGTGCCAGCAGTCTGCGACTGAATGAGCGGTACTTC. This sequence encodes CASSLRLNERYF.

V and J are TRBV29-1 and TRBJ1-2; D unresolved. In germline, CDR1 is SQVTM, CDR2 ANQGSEA. Trimming cost V 4 bases and J 0 bases, with 9 bases left between them. This CDR3 has 13 amino acids. CDR3 sequence reads: CSVVRRANYGYTF. The CDR3 coding sequence is TGCAGCGTTGTACGCCGAGCTAACTATGGCTACACCTTC.

This clonotype was counted at least ten times. V is TRBV28 and J is TRBJ2-6; D is undetermined. CDR1 is MDHEN and CDR2 is SYDVKM in the germline V gene. The CDR3 runs to 14 residues. V was clipped by 5 bases and J by 4 bases, with 9 bases between them. CDR3 in DNA: TGTGCCAGCAGTCAGTTCGAAGGGGCCAACGTCCTGACTTTC. Translating it yields CASSQFEGANVLTF.

This clonotype occurred a few times. V is TRBV2 and J is TRBJ1-5; 8 positions agree with TRBD1. The germline gives CDR1 SNHLY, CDR2 FYNNEI. The CDR3 covers 14 residues. V shed 7 bases and J 5 bases; nucleotides not matched to a gene: 7. DNA for the CDR3: TGTGCCAGCACCCTAGACAGGGGCCATCAGCCCCAGCATTTT. Amino acids: CASTLDRGHQPQHF.

Notes on this clonotype: Being one base from a much bigger clone, this may be a read error. The chain uses TRBV10-3 and TRBJ1-5; D unresolved. Germline V gene sequence: CDR1 ENHRY, CDR2 SYGVKD. The CDR3 covers 11 residues. Between the trimmed V and J ends, which lost 1 base and 6 bases, there was a span of 1 base. Here the CDR3 reads CAISEFQPQHF. CDR3 DNA: TGTGCCATCAGTGAGTTTCAGCCCCAGCATTTT.

This chain joins TRBV6-7 and TRBJ2-1; D possibly uses TRBD1 or TRBD2 (6 bases each). TRBV6-7 is placed among ORFs of uncertain function. V was cut by 5 bases and J by 8 bases, with 19 bases left in between. The CDR3 has 15 amino acids. The CDR3 protein is CASSGGGKGCDEQFF. The CDR3 DNA sequence: TGTGCCAGCAGTGGGGGCGGGAAGGGGTGCGATGAGCAGTTCTTC.

V is TRBV12-3 or TRBV12-4 and J is TRBJ2-7; 9 positions match TRBD1. The CDR3 runs to 15 residues. V lost 5 bases to trimming and J lost 2 bases; unmatched junction nucleotides: 7. The CDR3 region has the DNA TGTGCCAGCAGTCCCGGACAGGGGAAAGCCTACGAGCAGTACTTC. Protein: CASSPGQGKAYEQYF.

The chain carries TRBV20-1 and TRBJ1-5; TRBD1 might be the D (5 bases). Germline CDR1 reads DFQATT; CDR2 reads SNEGSKA (reference sequence). V dropped 4 bases and J dropped 0 bases, with 10 bases sitting between them. CDR3 length equals 14 residues. The CDR3 is CSAIGGDSNQPQHF. In DNA, the CDR3 is TGCAGTGCTATTGGAGGGGATAGCAATCAGCCCCAGCATTTT.

The chain has TRBV28 and TRBJ2-5; tentatively, D is TRBD2 (5 bases). Germline V gene data show CDR1 as MDHEN and CDR2 as SYDVKM. Trimming removed 2 bases at V and 7 bases at J, with 11 bases between. There are 13 residues in the CDR3. The CDR3 nucleotides read TGTGCCAGCAGTTTACCCGCTAGCAGGACCCAGTACTTC. This encodes CASSLPASRTQYF.

This rearrangement joins TRBV10-3 to TRBJ2-1; a weak D match, TRBD2 (5 bases). CDR1 and CDR2 from the germline V gene are ENHRY and SYGVKD. CDR3 length: 16 residues. The V end lost 0 bases, the J end lost 7 bases, and 16 bases lay between the germline ends. In DNA form, the CDR3 reads TGTGCCATCAGTGAGTCGACTCGGGAAGCGTGGAATGAGCAGTTCTTC. This codes for CAISESTREAWNEQFF.

Only a few counts were recorded for this clonotype. The CDR3 DNA follows: TGTGCCAGCAGCCCTCGTAGGACTAGCGGGAGTCCCAGCTCCTACGAGCAGTACTTC. Amino acids: CASSPRRTSGSPSSYEQYF. The rearrangement links TRBV4-2 to TRBJ2-7; the match to TRBD2 covers 13 bases. Germline lookup yields CDR1 LGHNA and CDR2 YNFKEQ. Losses at the gene ends were 4 bases for V and 0 bases for J; bases not matched to a gene: 12. This CDR3 region has 19 residues.

This clonotype was detected a few times. The chain couples TRBV6-6 to TRBJ2-7; D unresolved. This CDR3 spans 13 amino acids. Trimming removed 0 bases at V and 5 bases at J, with 8 bases between. Per the germline V gene, CDR1 is MNHNY and CDR2 is SVGAGI (reference sequence). The CDR3 DNA reads as TGTGCCAGCAGTTACTCGAATCTCCACGAGCAGTACTTC. Translation: CASSYSNLHEQYF.

The V gene is TRBV4-2, the J gene TRBJ2-3; perhaps TRBD1 as D (5 bases). The germline V gene has CDR1 LGHNA and CDR2 YNFKEQ. CDR3 length equals 18 residues. V lost 0 bases to trimming and J lost 2 bases, with 18 bases between them. The CDR3 nucleotides read TGTGCCAGCAGCCAAGATGCCTTAATGGACATTTACACAGATACGCAGTATTTT. Protein product: CASSQDALMDIYTDTQYF.

The V and J genes are TRBV4-1 and TRBJ1-4, with D possibly being TRBD1 (5 bases). Germline V gene sequence: CDR1 MGHRA, CDR2 YSYEKL. V was cut by 0 bases and J by 8 bases, with 16 bases left in between. The CDR3 is 16 residues long. The CDR3 loop is CASSQEGSRVGEKLFF. As DNA, the CDR3 is TGCGCCAGCAGCCAAGAGGGGTCCAGGGTTGGCGAAAAACTGTTTTTT.

This chain connects TRBV7-8 to TRBJ2-3, with D perhaps matching TRBD2 (5 bases). This CDR3 contains 14 residues. V was pared by 10 bases and J by 1 base, with 15 bases between. Germline loops: CDR1 SGHVS, CDR2 FQNEAQ. The CDR3 bases are TGTGCCACCAGGACTGCTAAGCGCACAGATACGCAGTATTTT. Its translation is CATRTAKRTDTQYF.

This clonotype appeared a few times. The rearrangement uses TRBV27 and TRBJ1-2, with D perhaps TRBD1 (6 bases). The ends were cut back, 3 bases at V and 6 bases at J, with 11 bases in the middle. Germline V gene lookup returns CDR1 MNHEY and CDR2 SMNVEV (reference sequence). The CDR3 is 13 amino acids. The CDR3 bases are TGTGCCAGCAGTTTTCAGGGGATTAATGGCTACACCTTC. This sequence encodes CASSFQGINGYTF.

The chain is built from TRBV5-5 and TRBJ2-2, with 9 bases aligning to TRBD1. This CDR3 contains 14 residues. Germline V gene sequence: CDR1 SGHKS, CDR2 YYEKEE (reference sequence). V shed 4 bases and J 7 bases; nucleotides not matched to a gene: 5. DNA for the CDR3: TGTGCCAGCAGCCAGGGACAGGGAATCGGGGAGCTGTTTTTT. Protein sequence: CASSQGQGIGELFF.

V usage is TRBV6-1 and J usage is TRBJ1-1, with a weak D call TRBD1 (5 bases). There are 13 residues in the CDR3. CDR1 is MNHNS and CDR2 is SASEGT in the germline V gene. V was cut by 3 bases and J by 4 bases, with 9 bases left in between. As DNA, the CDR3 is TGTGCCAGCAGTGAGGCCGGGGCCACTGAAGCTTTCTTT. Protein product: CASSEAGATEAFF.

The chain couples TRBV7-8 to TRBJ1-2; perhaps TRBD1 as D (5 bases). In germline, CDR1 is SGHVS, CDR2 FQNEAQ. Trimming shortened V by 5 bases and J by 3 bases, and 13 bases separated the two germline ends. CDR3 size: 14 residues. CDR3 loop: CASSRKGRDYGYTF. CDR3 in DNA: TGTGCCAGCAGCAGAAAGGGGAGGGACTATGGCTACACCTTC.